The 10 T cell receptor beta chains presented below share a single source sample, sequenced in a study of identical twins. MiXCR, run by TCRdb on the 5' RACE reads, gives a single entry per CDR3 protein. The profile covers about 660,000 distinct CDR3 sequences, with less than 10% appearing a single time and approximately 0.96% taken by the ten largest. A further study also used this sample, focusing on yellow fever vaccine responses in identical twins.

Sequencing was done on a sample of PBMCs. The receptors here all came from a woman under 30 in good health.

The V and J genes are TRBV20-1 and TRBJ2-7; the match to TRBD1 covers 8 bases. CDR3 length: 12 amino acids. The J segment lost 2 bases and the V segment lost 6 bases, leaving 3 bases of the junction unmatched. CDR1 is DFQATT, CDR2 SNEGSKA, per germline (reference sequence). The CDR3 spells CSATTGAYEQYF. CDR3 coding DNA: TGCAGTGCGACGACAGGGGCCTACGAGCAGTACTTC.

The V gene is TRBV5-5, the J gene TRBJ2-2; TRBD2 agrees at 8 bases. The CDR3 covers 17 residues. With V trimmed by 0 bases and J by 2 bases, 6 bases remained unmatched. Per the germline V gene, CDR1 is SGHKS and CDR2 is YYEKEE (reference sequence). The CDR3 nucleotides read TGTGCCAGCAGCTTGGTTGGCGGGAGGCCCAACACCGGGGAGCTGTTTTTT. Its translation is CASSLVGGRPNTGELFF.

The V gene is TRBV6-1, the J gene TRBJ2-5; the D gene is possibly TRBD2 (6 bases). CDR3 size: 14 residues. Germline lookup yields CDR1 MNHNS and CDR2 SASEGT. Trimming pared 6 bases from V and 2 bases from J, leaving 13 bases between. The CDR3 reads CASRRDGGQETQYF. The CDR3 region has the DNA TGTGCCAGCAGAAGGGACGGAGGGCAAGAGACCCAGTACTTC.

This clonotype was found a few times. This chain links TRBV25-1 with TRBJ2-7; D unresolved. V lost 8 bases and J lost 5, with 16 bases in between. The germline V gene encodes CDR1 MGHDK and CDR2 SYGVNS. The CDR3 consists of 13 residues. The CDR3 here is CASRPWGGDEQYF. The CDR3 bases are TGTGCCAGCCGCCCCTGGGGTGGAGACGAGCAGTACTTC.

This clonotype turned up a few times. The chain combines TRBV4-1 with TRBJ2-7; tentative D call: TRBD2 (5 bases). Germline CDR1 is MGHRA and CDR2 is YSYEKL. V lost 4 bases and J 2 bases, leaving 21 bases between the germline ends. This CDR3 comprises 17 residues. Written as DNA, the CDR3 is TGCGCCAGCAGCCTCCCGTCGGCGGGTCCCCCGCCCTACGAGCAGTACTTC. This codes for CASSLPSAGPPPYEQYF.

In its sample, this clonotype was seen a few times. J is TRBJ2-7 and V is TRBV28; D not certain. This CDR3 comprises 15 residues. CDR1 is MDHEN, CDR2 SYDVKM, per germline. V dropped 1 base and J dropped 3 bases, with 13 bases sitting between them. CDR3 loop: CASSLFLPIGYEQYF. The CDR3 DNA reads as TGTGCCAGCAGTTTATTCCTCCCGATAGGCTACGAGCAGTACTTC.

This clonotype was observed at least ten times. The chain's CDR3 is CASSELLALETQYF. CDR3 in DNA: TGTGCCAGCAGTGAATTATTGGCCCTGGAGACCCAGTACTTC. The J gene is TRBJ2-5, the V gene TRBV25-1; D gene unclear. Germline V CDR1 and CDR2: MGHDK, SYGVNS. The CDR3 extends over 14 amino acids. Trimming shortened V by 1 base and J by 5 bases, and 11 bases separated the two germline ends.

The table lists this clonotype with many counts. This chain uses TRBV4-3 with TRBJ2-1, with unresolved D. V gave up 1 base and J gave up 8 bases, with 9 bases separating them. Per germline, CDR1 LGHNA and CDR2 YSLEER. CDR3 size: 13 residues. The CDR3 is CASSQGVGYEQFF. DNA of the CDR3: TGCGCCAGCAGCCAAGGAGTCGGGTATGAGCAGTTCTTC.

This clonotype was counted at least ten times. This CDR3 is CASSGRTSNQPQHF. CDR3 nucleotide sequence: TGTGCCAGCAGCGGACGGACCAGCAATCAGCCCCAGCATTTT. V is TRBV2 and J is TRBJ1-5, with D unclear. Trimming stripped 6 bases from V and 1 base from J, with 10 bases between. The CDR3 is made up of 14 amino acids. CDR1 and CDR2 (germline): SNHLY, FYNNEI.

The CDR3 nucleotides read TGTGCCAGCACGCGACAGGGACAGGGTTTCTCCTACGAGCAGTACTTC. Its protein is CASTRQGQGFSYEQYF. The chain is built from TRBV6-2 or TRBV6-3 and TRBJ2-7; 9 bases agree with TRBD1. The CDR3 covers 16 residues. The germline CDR1 and CDR2 sequences are MNHEY and SVGEGT. The junction had 10 bases not matched to a gene; V was cut back by 7 bases and J by 0 bases.